This TCR beta chain was sequenced for a study of T cell repertoires in cytomegalovirus infection. Study summary: An indication of both CMV infection and matching HLA type came from public TCR beta signatures.

Study findings and constraints: HLA-C-restricted CMV clonotypes gave the most frequent clonotype in two of eight donors.

This clonotype was recorded a few times. Its antigen is not identified. Trimming pared 4 bases from V and 7 bases from J, leaving 16 bases between. CDR3 length equals 15 residues. The germline V gene encodes CDR1 SGHVS and CDR2 FNYEAQ. TCRdb called the reads again in MiXCR, with one record for every CDR3 protein. Seen here are roughly 630,000 distinct CDR3 sequences, more than 20% observed once, and the top ten hold around 8%. The source of this sequence is a human donor in good health (CMV status not recorded). Some clones in this sample may be carry-over from other donors' samples. Sequenced: CD8+ T cells from PBMCs. The J gene is TRBJ1-4, the V gene TRBV7-6, with D possibly being TRBD1 (5 bases). For the CDR3, the DNA is TGTGCCAGCAGCTCCCTACGGGGGATTTCTGAAAAACTGTTTTTT. It encodes CASSSLRGISEKLFF.